The 21 T cell receptor beta chains in this list originate from one sample, sequenced in a study of blood T cell repertoires in COVID-19. Method: immunoSEQ multiplex PCR; TCRdb's copy keeps in-frame clones and lacks some. The table has approximately 500,000 clones, approximately 85% seen once. The sample was peripheral blood. All receptors come from a human donor in a cohort sampled during active COVID-19.

The chain combines TRBV30 with TRBJ2-1; D remains ambiguous. V dropped 3 bases and J dropped 8 bases, with 14 bases sitting between them. Germline CDR1 and CDR2: GTSNPN and SVGIG (reference sequence). The CDR3 runs to 13 residues. In nucleotides, the CDR3 is TGTGCCTGGAGCCCTCCTGCCGGGTATGAGCAGTTCTTC. Translation: CAWSPPAGYEQFF.

V gene TRBV30 combines with J gene TRBJ2-2; perhaps TRBD2 as D (6 bases). The germline CDR1 and CDR2 sequences are GTSNPN and SVGIG (reference sequence). The CDR3 runs 14 residues. Trimming pared 1 base from V and 5 bases from J, leaving 11 bases between. This chain's CDR3 is CAWSGGARTGELFF. The CDR3 nucleotides read TGTGCCTGGAGTGGCGGGGCGAGGACCGGGGAGCTGTTTTTT.

The rearrangement uses TRBV12-5 and TRBJ2-7, with TRBD2 identical over 12 bases. In germline, CDR1 is LGHNT, CDR2 FRNRAP. V lost 5 bases, J lost 4 bases, and 9 bases stayed unmatched. The CDR3 has 16 residues. CDR3 region: CASGRTSGTVLYEQYF. The CDR3 nucleotides are TGTGCTAGTGGTCGGACTAGCGGGACAGTACTATACGAGCAGTACTTC.

The chain recombines TRBV11-3 with TRBJ2-3; 8 positions agree with TRBD1. The CDR3 runs 16 residues. The junction had 8 bases not matched to a gene; V was cut back by 5 bases and J by 1 base. The germline gives CDR1 SGHNT, CDR2 YENEEA. This CDR3 is CASSMGQALRTDTQYF. The CDR3 coding sequence is TGTGCCAGCAGCATGGGACAGGCCCTGCGCACAGATACGCAGTATTTT.

CDR3 nucleotide sequence: TGTGCCAGCAGCTTAATAGGCCTAGCGGGAGTCCGAGGCTACGAGCAGTACTTC. It translates to CASSLIGLAGVRGYEQYF. The chain has TRBV5-8 and TRBJ2-7; 10 bases align to TRBD2. V was pared by 2 bases and J by 3 bases, with 14 bases of the junction left unmatched. Germline V lookup: CDR1 SGHTS, CDR2 YDEGEE. The CDR3 spans 18 residues.

The V gene is TRBV6-5, the J gene TRBJ2-5, with 10 bases matching TRBD1. This CDR3 is built from 15 residues. The J segment lost 5 bases and the V segment lost 6 bases, leaving 9 bases of the junction unmatched. Looked up from germline, CDR1 is MNHEY and CDR2 is SVGAGI. The CDR3 loop reads CASSPLTGGGETQYF. Written as DNA, the CDR3 is TGTGCCAGCAGCCCCCTGACAGGGGGCGGGGAGACCCAGTACTTC.

The J gene is TRBJ1-2, the V gene TRBV11-2; possibly TRBD1 for D (5 bases). Germline V gene sequence: CDR1 SGHAT, CDR2 FQNNGV. The CDR3 has 14 amino acids. V lost 5 bases and J 10 bases, leaving 20 bases between the germline ends. DNA of the CDR3: TGTGCCAGCAGCCCAAGTCGCCAGGGAATAAACTACACCTTC. This translates into CASSPSRQGINYTF. Variable domain in full (rest from reference TRBV11-2 and TRBJ1-2): EAGVAQSPRYKIIEKRQSVAFWCNPISGHATLYWYQQILGQGPKLLIQFQNNGVVDDSQLPKDRFSAERLKGVDSTLKIQPAKLEDSAVYLCASSPSRQGINYTFGSGTRLTVV.

This rearrangement joins TRBV3-1 (or the pseudogene TRBV3-2) to TRBJ2-5; TRBD2 aligns across 7 bases. CDR3 size: 17 residues. Trimming cost V 1 base and J 3 bases; bases outside gene matches: 11. CDR1 is LGHDT and CDR2 is YNNKEL in the germline V gene (reference sequence). The CDR3 sequence is CASSQVRGWEGKETQYF. In DNA, the CDR3 is TGTGCCAGCAGCCAAGTCCGCGGGTGGGAGGGTAAAGAGACCCAGTACTTC.

The V call is TRBV7-9, the J call TRBJ1-3; D is uncertain. In germline, CDR1 is SEHNR, CDR2 FQNEAQ (reference sequence). The CDR3 runs 16 residues. V lost 5 bases, J lost 15 bases, and 29 bases lay in between. Written as DNA, the CDR3 is TGTGCCAGCAGCCCCGGGGTGGCAGAAGTTTCGGTTTACTCATATTTT. It codes for CASSPGVAEVSVYSYF.

The chain joins TRBV5-1 to TRBJ1-3, with D unresolved. V was cut by 0 bases and J by 0 bases, with 10 bases left in between. Germline values: CDR1 SGHRS, CDR2 YFSETQ. The CDR3 loop spans 16 amino acids. CDR3 residues: CASSLGAANSGNTIYF. The CDR3 DNA reads TGCGCCAGCAGCTTGGGGGCTGCTAACTCTGGAAACACCATATATTTT. Filled out from reference TRBV5-1 and TRBJ1-3, the complete variable domain reads KAGVTQTPRYLIKTRGQQVTLSCSPISGHRSVSWYQQTPGQGLQFLFEYFSETQRNKGNFPGRFSGRQFSNSRSEMNVSTLELGDSALYLCASSLGAANSGNTIYFGEGSWLTVV.

The chain combines TRBV6-5 with TRBJ2-7; a possible D gene is TRBD2 (5 bases). Trimming removed 6 bases from V and 0 bases from J, with 15 bases in between. The CDR3 is 15 residues long. The germline V gene has CDR1 MNHEY and CDR2 SVGAGI. Here the CDR3 DNA reads TGTGCCAGCAGGCCAAACCTAGCTATCTCCTACGAGCAGTACTTC. Translated, it gives CASRPNLAISYEQYF.

The rearrangement uses TRBV5-5 and TRBJ2-5; 8 bases match TRBD2. This CDR3 has 14 residues. Germline CDR1 reads SGHKS; CDR2 reads YYEKEE (reference sequence). With 1 base clipped from V and 3 bases from J, the junction kept 2 bases outside the gene matches. The CDR3 here is CASSLTSGKETQYF. CDR3 nucleotide sequence: TGTGCCAGCAGCTTGACTAGCGGAAAAGAGACCCAGTACTTC.

The V and J genes are TRBV7-9 and TRBJ1-5; a weak D match, TRBD1 (6 bases). The CDR3 totals 15 residues. The V gene lost 1 base and the J gene lost 4 bases, with 11 bases spanning the gap. The germline CDR1 and CDR2 sequences are SEHNR and FQNEAQ (reference sequence). In nucleotides, the CDR3 is TGTGCCAGCAGCTTAGGACAGGCAAAAAATCAGCCCCAGCATTTT. Residues: CASSLGQAKNQPQHF.

The V and J genes are TRBV6-2 or TRBV6-3 and TRBJ2-4, with D possibly being TRBD2 (6 bases). The V end lost 4 bases, the J end lost 1 base, and 11 bases lay between the germline ends. There are 15 residues in the CDR3. The germline V gene has CDR1 MNHEY and CDR2 SVGEGT. The CDR3 nucleotides are TGTGCCAGCAGTTTTACTCGGGGGGCCAAAAACATTCAGTACTTC. Protein sequence: CASSFTRGAKNIQYF.

This clone came up once. The J gene is TRBJ2-2, the V gene TRBV4-3; 9 nucleotides align to TRBD2. The CDR3 is 15 residues long. Germline CDR1 is LGHNA and CDR2 is YSLEER. J lost 5 bases, V lost 5 bases, and 6 bases had no gene match. CDR3 residues: CASSTRLADTGELFF. In nucleotides, the CDR3 is TGCGCCAGCAGCACCCGACTAGCGGATACCGGGGAGCTGTTTTTT.

This rearrangement joins TRBV3-1 (or the pseudogene TRBV3-2) to TRBJ2-7, with D possibly being TRBD1 (5 bases). Trimming cost V 2 bases and J 5 bases, with 7 bases left between them. CDR1 is LGHDT, CDR2 YNNKEL, per germline (reference sequence). This CDR3 comprises 12 residues. The CDR3 region is CASSQRGDEQYF. CDR3 in DNA: TGTGCCAGCAGCCAAAGGGGTGACGAGCAGTACTTC.

The V gene is TRBV9, the J gene TRBJ1-1; D unclear. Germline V gene sequence: CDR1 SGDLS, CDR2 YYNGEE. Trimming left V 0 bases short and J 0 bases short, with 15 bases between. The CDR3 is 17 residues long. CDR3 DNA sequence: TGTGCCAGCAGCGTAGAAGTTTATGGGCAGGTGAACACTGAAGCTTTCTTT. Its translation: CASSVEVYGQVNTEAFF. Full variable domain (rest looked up from reference TRBV9 and TRBJ1-1): DSGVTQTPKHLITATGQRVTLRCSPRSGDLSVYWYQQSLDQGLQFLIQYYNGEERAKGNILERFSAQQFPDLHSELNLSSLELGDSALYFCASSVEVYGQVNTEAFFGQGTRLTVV.

This rearrangement joins TRBV9 to TRBJ1-1; D is undetermined. Deletions cut 6 bases from V and 6 bases from J, with 12 bases between. Germline loops: CDR1 SGDLS, CDR2 YYNGEE. The CDR3 totals 12 residues. In nucleotides, the CDR3 is TGTGCCAGCACCCGTAGTGGTCCTGAAGCTTTCTTT. It translates to CASTRSGPEAFF.

This clone was detected only once. The rearrangement uses TRBV19 and TRBJ1-1, with D perhaps matching TRBD1 (5 bases). V lost 8 bases, J lost 5 bases, and 24 bases lay in between. The length of the CDR3 is 16 residues. Per the germline V gene, CDR1 is LNHDA and CDR2 is SQIVND (reference sequence). CDR3 nucleotides: TGTGCCAGTTCCTCGAGGCGGGGCCACACAAGGACTGAAGCTTTCTTT. Translated, it gives CASSSRRGHTRTEAFF.

This chain uses TRBV6-5 with TRBJ2-5, with a weak D call TRBD2 (5 bases). Trimming took 7 bases from V and 7 from J, leaving 19 bases between them. The CDR3 is 14 residues long. Per the germline V gene, CDR1 is MNHEY and CDR2 is SVGAGI. The CDR3 reads CASTPRAYEGTQYF. The DNA for the CDR3 is TGTGCCAGCACCCCAAGGGCCTACGAGGGGACCCAGTACTTC.

This clone was detected a few times. An end of the junction does not agree with germline; a read error may underlie this. This sequence joins TRBV4-1 and TRBJ2-7, with 8 bases matching TRBD1. This CDR3 comprises 13 residues. Germline values: CDR1 MGHRA, CDR2 YSYEKL. The CDR3 sequence: CASSQDTDRGPRF. DNA for the CDR3: TGCGCCAGCAGCCAAGATACCGACAGGGGACCCCGCTTC.